These 13 T cell receptor beta chains share one sample of origin, sequenced in a study of T cell repertoires in cytomegalovirus infection. MiXCR was run by TCRdb on the reads, yielding one entry per CDR3 protein. Of about 230,000 distinct CDR3 sequences listed, around 6.2% are singletons. The specimen sequenced was PBMCs. These receptors originate from a human donor in good health (CMV status not recorded). Some clones in this sample may be carry-over from other donors' samples.

This clonotype appeared many times. V usage is TRBV6-1 and J usage is TRBJ2-1, with 12 bases aligning to TRBD2. CDR1 is MNHNS and CDR2 is SASEGT in the germline V gene. The V and J ends lost 8 bases and 7 bases, in that order; junction bases with no gene match: 12. The CDR3 has 16 amino acids. The CDR3 reads CASRNQTSGGWNEQFF. The DNA of the CDR3 is TGTGCCAGCCGGAACCAGACTAGCGGGGGTTGGAATGAGCAGTTCTTC.

At least ten counts were recorded for this clonotype. V usage is TRBV7-8 and J usage is TRBJ2-7; 10 bases are a match to TRBD1. CDR3 length: 15 residues. CDR1 and CDR2 from the germline V gene are SGHVS and FQNEAQ. V shed 1 base, J shed 6 bases, and the junction held 6 bases outside the gene matches. The CDR3 DNA is TGTGCCAGCAGCTTAGGGGGGACAGGGGCCCTCGAGCAGTACTTC. Translating gives CASSLGGTGALEQYF.

This clonotype was observed many times. This chain connects TRBV20-1 to TRBJ2-3, with D perhaps TRBD1 (5 bases). From germline, CDR1 is DFQATT and CDR2 SNEGSKA (reference sequence). This CDR3 is 14 amino acids long. V lost 3 bases, J lost 5 bases, and 15 bases lay in between. CDR3 sequence reads: CSARKGNSQDTQYF. In DNA, the CDR3 is TGCAGTGCTAGGAAGGGGAATTCGCAAGATACGCAGTATTTT.

Ten or more counts support this clonotype. The V gene is TRBV5-5, the J gene TRBJ2-7; D ambiguous. The CDR3 length is 16 residues. With 0 bases removed from V and 4 bases from J, the gap between germline ends came to 17 bases. Germline CDR1 SGHKS, CDR2 YYEKEE (reference sequence). The CDR3 sequence is CASSLDGGGIQYEQYF. In nucleotides, the CDR3 is TGTGCCAGCAGCTTGGATGGTGGCGGAATTCAGTACGAGCAGTACTTC.

This clonotype showed up many times. V gene TRBV2 combines with J gene TRBJ2-3; 9 bases are a match to TRBD2. This CDR3 has 17 residues. Germline-derived CDR1 and CDR2 are SNHLY and FYNNEI. The V and J ends lost 5 bases and 4 bases, in that order; junction bases with no gene match: 13. The CDR3 here is CASSLDVAGVWADTQYF. In nucleotides, the CDR3 is TGTGCCAGCAGTCTAGATGTAGCGGGGGTTTGGGCAGATACGCAGTATTTT.

This clonotype was seen at least ten times. This chain uses TRBV6-2 or TRBV6-3 with TRBJ2-7, with a tentative D call TRBD1 (6 bases). CDR1 MNHEY and CDR2 SVGEGT come from the germline V gene. The V end was cut by 8 bases, the J end by 5 bases, with 13 bases between. The CDR3 loop spans 12 amino acids. Written as DNA, the CDR3 is TGTGCCAGCTCGAACAGGGTGGACGAGCAGTACTTC. It is translated as CASSNRVDEQYF.

V is TRBV19 and J is TRBJ2-1; D is perhaps TRBD2 (6 bases). V lost 3 bases, J lost 2 bases, and 14 bases lay in between. Germline V gene lookup returns CDR1 LNHDA and CDR2 SQIVND (reference sequence). This CDR3 contains 16 residues. The CDR3 region has the DNA TGTGCCAGTAGTATGGGTGTGGGGGGAGCCTACAATGAGCAGTTCTTC. It translates to CASSMGVGGAYNEQFF.

This clonotype was recorded many times. The rearrangement links TRBV12-3 or TRBV12-4 to TRBJ1-4; tentatively, D is TRBD1 (5 bases). The CDR3 has 14 amino acids. V was clipped by 5 bases and J by 7 bases, with 14 bases between them. CDR3 DNA: TGTGCCAGCAGTCGAAGGGAGGGGTCTGAAAAACTGTTTTTT. Its translation is CASSRREGSEKLFF.

The chain combines TRBV7-9 with TRBJ1-1, with 9 bases lining up with TRBD1. Germline lookup yields CDR1 SEHNR and CDR2 FQNEAQ (reference sequence). V lost 4 bases to trimming and J lost 1 base; unmatched junction nucleotides: 4. The CDR3 is 15 residues long. The CDR3 spells CASSSTGGANTEAFF. In DNA, the CDR3 is TGTGCCAGCAGCTCGACAGGGGGAGCGAACACTGAAGCTTTCTTT.

In this sample, this clonotype turned up many times. This chain links TRBV2 with TRBJ1-5; TRBD1 aligns across 7 bases. There are 14 residues in the CDR3. Germline trimming cut 3 bases from V and 11 bases from J; bases unmatched to any gene: 10. The germline V gene has CDR1 SNHLY and CDR2 FYNNEI. CDR3 sequence: CASSETRQGPSQHF. The CDR3 coding sequence is TGTGCCAGCAGTGAGACCCGACAGGGTCCCTCCCAGCATTTT.

The chain employs TRBV5-1 and TRBJ2-7; D is unresolved. The CDR3 covers 12 residues. The germline CDR1 and CDR2 sequences are SGHRS and YFSETQ. V lost 3 bases to trimming and J lost 1 base, with 5 bases between them. CDR3 nucleotide sequence: TGCGCCAGCAGCTCGATTTCCTACGAGCAGTACTTC. It codes for CASSSISYEQYF.

This clonotype was counted many times. The chain is built from TRBV20-1 and TRBJ2-7; D is undetermined. From germline, CDR1 is DFQATT and CDR2 SNEGSKA (reference sequence). Trimming stripped 6 bases from V and 2 bases from J, with 14 bases between. The CDR3 totals 13 residues. The CDR3: CSALGSKAYEQYF. The CDR3, as DNA: TGCAGTGCCCTAGGGTCTAAAGCCTACGAGCAGTACTTC.

In this sample, this clonotype turned up many times. This chain connects TRBV7-3 to TRBJ2-7; possibly TRBD1 for D (5 bases). The CDR3 sequence is 16 residues long. CDR1 is SGHTA and CDR2 is FQGTGA in the germline V gene. Deletions cut 3 bases from V and 5 bases from J, with 20 bases between. CDR3 in amino acids: CASSFGHGFPSHEQYF. The CDR3 nucleotides read TGTGCCAGCAGCTTCGGACACGGATTCCCATCCCACGAGCAGTACTTC.